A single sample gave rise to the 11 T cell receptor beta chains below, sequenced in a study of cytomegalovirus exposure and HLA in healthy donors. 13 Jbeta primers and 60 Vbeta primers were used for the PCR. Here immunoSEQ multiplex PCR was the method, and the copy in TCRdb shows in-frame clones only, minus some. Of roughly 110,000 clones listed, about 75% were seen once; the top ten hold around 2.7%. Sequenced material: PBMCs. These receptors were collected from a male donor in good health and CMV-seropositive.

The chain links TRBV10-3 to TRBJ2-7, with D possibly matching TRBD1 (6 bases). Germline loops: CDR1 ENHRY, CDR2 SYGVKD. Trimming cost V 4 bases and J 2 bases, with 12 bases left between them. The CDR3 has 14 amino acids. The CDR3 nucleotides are TGTGCCATCAGTGCTAACAGGGTCGCCTACGAGCAGTACTTC. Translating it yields CAISANRVAYEQYF.

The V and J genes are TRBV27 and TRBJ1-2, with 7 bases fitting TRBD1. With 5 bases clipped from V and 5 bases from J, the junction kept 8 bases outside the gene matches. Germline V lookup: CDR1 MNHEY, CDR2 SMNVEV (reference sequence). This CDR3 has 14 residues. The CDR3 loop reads CASSPTQGGYGYTF. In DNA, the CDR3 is TGTGCCAGCAGTCCTACCCAGGGGGGTTATGGCTACACCTTC.

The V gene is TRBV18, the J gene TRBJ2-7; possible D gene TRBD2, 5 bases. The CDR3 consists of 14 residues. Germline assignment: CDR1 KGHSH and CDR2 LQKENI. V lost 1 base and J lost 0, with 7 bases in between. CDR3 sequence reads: CASSPLASSYEQYF. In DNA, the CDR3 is TGTGCCAGCTCACCACTAGCGAGCTCCTACGAGCAGTACTTC.

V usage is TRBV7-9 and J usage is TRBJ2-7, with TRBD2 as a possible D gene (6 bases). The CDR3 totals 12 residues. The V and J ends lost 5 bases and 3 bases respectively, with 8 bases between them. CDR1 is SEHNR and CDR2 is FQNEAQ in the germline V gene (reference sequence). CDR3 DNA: TGTGCCAGCAGCAGGGACTTCTACGAGCAGTACTTC. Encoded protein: CASSRDFYEQYF.

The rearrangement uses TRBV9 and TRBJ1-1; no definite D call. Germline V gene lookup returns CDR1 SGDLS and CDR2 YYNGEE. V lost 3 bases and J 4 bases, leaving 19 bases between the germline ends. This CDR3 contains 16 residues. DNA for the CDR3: TGTGCCAGCAGCGGAGGGCCCCTCGTGTTTAGCACTGAAGCTTTCTTT. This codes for CASSGGPLVFSTEAFF.

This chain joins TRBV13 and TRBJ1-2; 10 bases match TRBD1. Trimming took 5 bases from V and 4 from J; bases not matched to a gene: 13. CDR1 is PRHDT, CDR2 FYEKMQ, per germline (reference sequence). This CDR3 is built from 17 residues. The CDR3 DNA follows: TGTGCCAGCAGCCCCAAACCCTGGGACAGGGGCCCCTATGGCTACACCTTC. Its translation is CASSPKPWDRGPYGYTF.

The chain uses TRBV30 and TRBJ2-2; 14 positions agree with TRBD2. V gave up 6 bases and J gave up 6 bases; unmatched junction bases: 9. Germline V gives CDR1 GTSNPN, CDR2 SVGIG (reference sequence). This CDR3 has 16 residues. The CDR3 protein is CACPDRLAGGPGELFF. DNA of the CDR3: TGTGCCTGTCCTGATAGACTAGCGGGAGGGCCCGGGGAGCTGTTTTTT.

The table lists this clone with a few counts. This CDR3 is CASSSGQGGHNEQFF. CDR3 sequence (DNA): TGCGCCAGCAGCTCGGGACAGGGGGGTCACAATGAGCAGTTCTTC. The rearrangement links TRBV5-1 to TRBJ2-1; 11 nucleotides agree with TRBD1. V shed 3 bases, J shed 5 bases, and the junction held 4 bases outside the gene matches. Germline assignment: CDR1 SGHRS and CDR2 YFSETQ. The CDR3 has 15 amino acids. The full variable domain, with the rest looked up from reference TRBV5-1 and TRBJ2-1, is KAGVTQTPRYLIKTRGQQVTLSCSPISGHRSVSWYQQTPGQGLQFLFEYFSETQRNKGNFPGRFSGRQFSNSRSEMNVSTLELGDSALYLCASSSGQGGHNEQFFGPGTRLTVL.

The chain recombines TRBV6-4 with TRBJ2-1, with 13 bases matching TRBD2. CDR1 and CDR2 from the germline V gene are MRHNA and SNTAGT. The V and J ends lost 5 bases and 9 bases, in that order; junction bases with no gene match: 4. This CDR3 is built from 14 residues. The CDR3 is CASSLTSGRGEQFF. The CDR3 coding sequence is TGTGCCAGCAGTCTAACTAGCGGGAGGGGTGAGCAGTTCTTC.

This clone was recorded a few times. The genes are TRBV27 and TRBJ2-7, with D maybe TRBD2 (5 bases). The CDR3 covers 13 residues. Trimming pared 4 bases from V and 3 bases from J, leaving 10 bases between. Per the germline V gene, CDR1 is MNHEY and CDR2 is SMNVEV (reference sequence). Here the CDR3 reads CASSSTEGYEQYF. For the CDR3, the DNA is TGTGCCAGCAGTTCTACCGAGGGCTACGAGCAGTACTTC.

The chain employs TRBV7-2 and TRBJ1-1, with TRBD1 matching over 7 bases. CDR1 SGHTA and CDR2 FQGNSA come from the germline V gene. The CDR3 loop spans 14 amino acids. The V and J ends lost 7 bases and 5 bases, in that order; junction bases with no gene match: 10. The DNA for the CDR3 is TGTGCCAGCACCTACTACAGGGGTTCAACTGAAGCTTTCTTT. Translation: CASTYYRGSTEAFF.